Below are 30 T cell receptor beta chains sequenced from a single sample in a study of response to subunit inactivated influenza vaccine. TCRdb re-derived calls from the RT-PCR reads in MiXCR, one entry per CDR3 protein. The data show hundreds of thousands of distinct CDR3 sequences, approximately 21% seen once. Material: PBMCs from blood, obtained roughly 20 months after vaccination. All receptors derive from a man between 50 and 75 years old who received an inactivated influenza vaccine.

There are many counts of this clonotype. This rearrangement joins TRBV10-3 to TRBJ1-5, with 7 bases aligning to TRBD1. Germline CDR1 reads ENHRY; CDR2 reads SYGVKD. Unmatched junction bases numbered 18, after V lost 0 bases and J lost 4 bases. This CDR3 is built from 20 residues. The CDR3 sequence: CAISESTGSGGFRFNQPQHF. Here the CDR3 DNA reads TGTGCCATCAGTGAGTCGACAGGTTCAGGGGGGTTCCGATTTAATCAGCCCCAGCATTTT.

The chain couples TRBV12-3 or TRBV12-4 to TRBJ1-1; D is undetermined. This CDR3 comprises 12 residues. V was pared by 5 bases and J by 7 bases, with 11 bases between. The CDR3 DNA follows: TGTGCCAGCAGTATCGACGGAGGTGAAGCTTTCTTT. Translation gives CASSIDGGEAFF.

V and J are TRBV6-2 or TRBV6-3 and TRBJ2-3; D gene unclear. V was cut by 7 bases and J by 1 base, with 18 bases left in between. This CDR3 region has 16 residues. The germline V gene has CDR1 MNHEY and CDR2 SVGEGT. CDR3: CASTKARASGTDTQYF. The CDR3, as DNA: TGTGCCAGCACCAAAGCCCGGGCGAGTGGCACAGATACGCAGTATTTT.

This chain connects TRBV12-3 or TRBV12-4 to TRBJ2-7; TRBD1 aligns across 10 bases. V dropped 6 bases and J dropped 2; count of bases not matched to a gene: 7. The length of the CDR3 is 15 residues. CDR3 amino acids: CASSLTGTGAYEQYF. CDR3 DNA: TGTGCCAGCAGCTTAACCGGGACAGGGGCCTACGAGCAGTACTTC.

The chain joins TRBV7-2 to TRBJ1-5; D possibly corresponds to TRBD1 (6 bases). V was clipped by 0 bases and J by 7 bases, with 13 bases between them. There are 15 residues in the CDR3. CDR1 SGHTA and CDR2 FQGNSA come from the germline V gene. CDR3 amino acids: CASSLATGSSQPQHF. The CDR3 DNA is TGTGCCAGCAGCTTAGCTACAGGGTCATCCCAGCCCCAGCATTTT.

With respect to this clonotype: One junction end does not reproduce the germline sequence, and a read error may be involved. The chain recombines TRBV7-9 with TRBJ1-4; the D gene is possibly TRBD1 (6 bases). Germline loops: CDR1 SEHNR, CDR2 FQNEAQ (reference sequence). CDR3 length: 16 amino acids. CDR3 sequence: CASSLQGGYVHEKVFF. DNA of the CDR3: TGTGCCAGCAGCTTACAAGGGGGATACGTTCATGAAAAAGTGTTTTTT.

Concerning this clonotype: With a much larger clone just one base away, this may be a read error. V usage is TRBV28 and J usage is TRBJ1-5; TRBD1 matches 7 bases. The CDR3 consists of 16 residues. Germline V CDR1 and CDR2: MDHEN, SYDVKM. In DNA form, the CDR3 reads TGTGCCGGCAGACCCCAGGGGGTATTTAGCAATCAGCCCCAGCATTTT. This translates into CAGRPQGVFSNQPQHF. The whole variable domain, remainder taken from reference TRBV28 and TRBJ1-5, is DVKVTQSSRYLVKRTGEKVFLECVQDMDHENMFWYRQDPGLGLRLIYFSYDVKMKEKGDIPEGYSVSREKKERFSLILESASTNQTSMYLCAGRPQGVFSNQPQHFGDGTRLSIL.

V is TRBV7-9 and J is TRBJ1-1, with D uncertain. This CDR3 comprises 14 residues. V lost 3 bases to trimming and J lost 3 bases, with 11 bases between them. Germline CDR1 and CDR2: SEHNR and FQNEAQ (reference sequence). CDR3 sequence: CASSFGVGDTEAFF. The DNA for the CDR3 is TGTGCCAGCAGCTTTGGCGTCGGGGACACTGAAGCTTTCTTT.

The chain links TRBV5-1 to TRBJ1-1; 7 bases fit TRBD1. The CDR3 consists of 16 residues. With V trimmed by 4 bases and J by 0 bases, 9 bases remained unmatched. Germline V lookup: CDR1 SGHRS, CDR2 YFSETQ. The CDR3 loop reads CASSDRDSFMNTEAFF. The CDR3 DNA reads as TGCGCCAGCAGCGACCGGGACAGCTTCATGAACACTGAAGCTTTCTTT.

V is TRBV28 and J is TRBJ1-5; no firm D call. Per germline, CDR1 MDHEN and CDR2 SYDVKM. V was shortened by 7 bases and J by 3 bases, with 1 base between the two germline ends. The CDR3 contains 10 residues. As DNA, the CDR3 is TGTGCCAGCAACAATCAGCCCCAGCATTTT. Translating it yields CASNNQPQHF.

The chain has TRBV7-6 and TRBJ2-1, with D possibly called TRBD1 or TRBD2 (5 bases each). The germline CDR1 and CDR2 sequences are SGHVS and FNYEAQ. V was pared by 5 bases and J by 7 bases, with 18 bases between. This CDR3 spans 15 amino acids. DNA for the CDR3: TGTGCCAGCAGCCCTTCTTCGGGGCCGATAAATGAGCAGTTCTTC. The encoded protein is CASSPSSGPINEQFF.

This clonotype appeared many times. The V gene is TRBV10-3, the J gene TRBJ2-1; 10 bases agree with TRBD2. There are 12 residues in the CDR3. Germline loops: CDR1 ENHRY, CDR2 SYGVKD. V lost 6 bases to trimming and J lost 10 bases; unmatched junction nucleotides: 3. CDR3 in DNA: TGTGCCATCAGCCTAGCGGGAGTCGAGCAGTTCTTC. Translating gives CAISLAGVEQFF.

V and J are TRBV11-1 and TRBJ2-7; the match to TRBD2 covers 12 bases. This CDR3 is 15 amino acids long. V trimming: 5 bases; J trimming: 6 bases; junction bases outside the gene matches: 8. Germline lookup yields CDR1 SGHAT and CDR2 FQDESV (reference sequence). The CDR3 region is CASSKMTSGSGEQYF. DNA of the CDR3: TGTGCCAGCAGCAAAATGACTAGCGGGAGTGGCGAGCAGTACTTC. Drawing the rest from reference TRBV11-1 and TRBJ2-7, the complete variable domain is EAEVAQSPRYKITEKSQAVAFWCDPISGHATLYWYRQILGQGPELLVQFQDESVVDDSQLPKDRFSAERLKGVDSTLKIQPAELGDSAMYLCASSKMTSGSGEQYFGPGTRLTVT.

This clonotype was found once. V and J are TRBV7-2 and TRBJ2-1; D possibly corresponds to TRBD2 (6 bases). This CDR3 is 11 amino acids long. Germline lookup yields CDR1 SGHTA and CDR2 FQGNSA. V was shortened by 5 bases and J by 12 bases, with 11 bases between the two germline ends. The CDR3 nucleotides are TGTGCCAGCAGCAGGGGACTCCCGCAGTTCTTC. Amino acids: CASSRGLPQFF.

This clonotype was found a few times. The chain links TRBV7-9 to TRBJ1-5; 7 bases agree with TRBD1. The CDR3 has 15 amino acids. The junction had 5 bases not matched to a gene; V was cut back by 1 base and J by 5 bases. CDR1 and CDR2 (germline): SEHNR, FQNEAQ (reference sequence). The CDR3 DNA sequence: TGTGCCAGCAGCTTAGGACAGGGATTCGATCAGCCCCAGCATTTT. This gives the protein CASSLGQGFDQPQHF.

In this sample, this clonotype turned up many times. The genes are TRBV6-1 and TRBJ1-5, with TRBD1 matching over 12 bases. The trim removed 5 bases at V and 5 bases at J, leaving 10 bases unmatched. CDR1 is MNHNS, CDR2 SASEGT, per germline. The CDR3 spans 17 residues. In DNA, the CDR3 is TGTGCCAGCAGTCGGGGGGGACAGGGGGCTTTTTATCAGCCCCAGCATTTT. This sequence encodes CASSRGGQGAFYQPQHF.

This chain uses TRBV24-1 with TRBJ2-1; D gene uncertain. This CDR3 is built from 14 residues. V lost 4 bases and J 2 bases, leaving 8 bases between the germline ends. Per germline, CDR1 KGHDR and CDR2 SFDVKD. CDR3 protein: CATSELGAYNEQFF. CDR3 nucleotide sequence: TGTGCCACCAGTGAATTAGGTGCCTACAATGAGCAGTTCTTC.

In its sample, this clonotype was seen a few times. The V and J genes are TRBV5-5 and TRBJ1-5; perhaps TRBD1 as D (5 bases). The germline CDR1 and CDR2 sequences are SGHKS and YYEKEE (reference sequence). This CDR3 has 15 amino acids. The ends were cut back, 0 bases at V and 1 base at J, with 8 bases in the middle. CDR3: CASSLGGRSNQPQHF. The DNA of the CDR3 is TGTGCCAGCAGCTTGGGGGGACGGAGCAATCAGCCCCAGCATTTT.

The genes are TRBV4-3 and TRBJ1-5, with a weak D call TRBD1 (5 bases). The CDR3 totals 15 residues. Trimming removed 2 bases at V and 1 base at J, with 9 bases between. Per the germline V gene, CDR1 is LGHNA and CDR2 is YSLEER. CDR3 bases: TGCGCCAGCAGCCAATGGGAGGGGAGCAATCAGCCCCAGCATTTT. This sequence encodes CASSQWEGSNQPQHF.

This clonotype was counted between two and nine times. J is TRBJ1-3 and V is TRBV30; D unclear. Germline CDR1 is GTSNPN and CDR2 is SVGIG (reference sequence). The germline V and J ends were trimmed by 4 bases and 0 bases, with 7 bases remaining between them. This CDR3 contains 13 residues. The CDR3 spells CAWTPFSGNTIYF. CDR3 bases: TGTGCCTGGACGCCTTTCTCTGGAAACACCATATATTTT.

This clonotype showed up just a few times. This chain links TRBV12-3 or TRBV12-4 with TRBJ2-5; the D call may be TRBD1 or TRBD2 (7 bases each). V lost 7 bases, J lost 3 bases, and 18 bases lay in between. This CDR3 region has 15 residues. The CDR3 sequence: CASTLRGGGEETQYF. The CDR3 nucleotides read TGTGCCAGCACCCTGAGGGGAGGGGGCGAAGAGACCCAGTACTTC.

The rearrangement links TRBV20-1 to TRBJ2-1; 12 bases are a match to TRBD2. This CDR3 region has 16 residues. CDR1 and CDR2 from the germline V gene are DFQATT and SNEGSKA (reference sequence). The junction had 9 bases not matched to a gene; V was cut back by 1 base and J by 8 bases. In DNA form, the CDR3 reads TGCAGTGCTAGAGGCTCGACTAGCGGGAGTATTGATGAGCAGTTCTTC. Protein sequence: CSARGSTSGSIDEQFF.

This chain joins TRBV27 and TRBJ1-6; perhaps TRBD1 as D (5 bases). CDR3 length: 15 amino acids. Looked up from germline, CDR1 is MNHEY and CDR2 is SMNVEV (reference sequence). V was pared by 3 bases and J by 6 bases, with 12 bases between. The CDR3 DNA is TGTGCCAGCAGTTTCTTGTTCAGGGTTAATTCACCCCTCCACTTT. Translating gives CASSFLFRVNSPLHF.

The V gene is TRBV20-1, the J gene TRBJ2-7; tentative D call: TRBD2 (6 bases). Trimming removed 6 bases at V and 2 bases at J, with 14 bases between. Germline V gene data show CDR1 as DFQATT and CDR2 as SNEGSKA (reference sequence). The CDR3 is 13 residues long. In nucleotides, the CDR3 is TGCAGTGCAAAGAGTGGCGGGACCTACGAGCAGTACTTC. Translation: CSAKSGGTYEQYF.

This clonotype has just a few counts. The chain uses TRBV20-1 and TRBJ2-7; D uncertain. Germline V gives CDR1 DFQATT, CDR2 SNEGSKA (reference sequence). The CDR3 consists of 15 residues. V lost 0 bases, J lost 3 bases, and 15 bases lay in between. CDR3 residues: CSARDRPGSYYEQYF. CDR3 sequence (DNA): TGCAGTGCTAGAGATCGACCGGGTTCCTACTACGAGCAGTACTTC.

V usage is TRBV29-1 and J usage is TRBJ2-2, with a tentative D call TRBD2 (6 bases). Trimming took off 5 bases at V and 7 bases at J, with 17 bases between the two ends. The CDR3 runs to 14 residues. Germline V gene sequence: CDR1 SQVTM, CDR2 ANQGSEA. For the CDR3, the DNA is TGCAGCGTTTTACTAGCCAGTTCGGGCGGGGAGCTGTTTTTT. Amino acid sequence: CSVLLASSGGELFF.

The chain is built from TRBV15 and TRBJ2-7, with TRBD2 matching 12 bases. The germline V gene encodes CDR1 LNHNV and CDR2 YYDKDF (reference sequence). The CDR3 totals 16 residues. V shed 0 bases and J 4 bases; nucleotides not matched to a gene: 4. CDR3 in DNA: TGTGCCACCAGCAGAGATTTAACTAGCGGGGGGTACGAGCAGTACTTC. Protein sequence: CATSRDLTSGGYEQYF.

The chain uses TRBV20-1 and TRBJ2-1; no clear D gene. The CDR3 totals 12 residues. Deletions cut 1 base from V and 10 bases from J, with 11 bases between. CDR1 is DFQATT, CDR2 SNEGSKA, per germline (reference sequence). In DNA form, the CDR3 reads TGCAGTGCTAGAGTACCCCCTGCGGAGCAGTTCTTC. Residues: CSARVPPAEQFF.

This clonotype was counted only a few times. The chain joins TRBV27 to TRBJ1-2; D is perhaps TRBD1 (5 bases). Germline V gives CDR1 MNHEY, CDR2 SMNVEV (reference sequence). This CDR3 region has 14 residues. Between the trimmed V and J ends, which lost 5 bases and 0 bases, there was a span of 10 bases. In DNA form, the CDR3 reads TGTGCCAGCAGTCCCCGGGACCCTAACTATGGCTACACCTTC. It translates to CASSPRDPNYGYTF.

The rearrangement links TRBV9 to TRBJ2-3, with 10 positions matching TRBD1. Germline CDR1 and CDR2: SGDLS and YYNGEE. The CDR3 totals 14 residues. The trim removed 3 bases at V and 5 bases at J, leaving 3 bases unmatched. The CDR3 bases are TGTGCCAGCAGCGGGACAGGGGGGAAAGATACGCAGTATTTT. Protein product: CASSGTGGKDTQYF.